One and the same sample provided the 29 T cell receptor beta chains below, sequenced in a study of blood T cell repertoires in COVID-19. Data came from immunoSEQ multiplex PCR; TCRdb stores just in-frame clones and leaves some out. The repertoire consists of approximately 130,000 clones, with approximately 84% occurring once and the leading ten covering roughly 12%. Input material: peripheral blood. The receptor source for this set is a human donor in a cohort sampled during active COVID-19.

The V gene is TRBV16, the J gene TRBJ2-2, with 7 bases identical to TRBD1. V dropped 4 bases and J dropped 4; count of bases not matched to a gene: 6. Germline V gene data show CDR1 as KGHSY and CDR2 as FQNENV. The CDR3 is made up of 15 amino acids. Here the CDR3 reads CASSLQQGSTGELFF. DNA of the CDR3: TGTGCCAGCAGCCTACAACAGGGGAGCACCGGGGAGCTGTTTTTT.

This clone was counted between two and nine times. The chain joins TRBV7-8 to TRBJ1-2, with D possibly matching TRBD1 (6 bases). The ends were cut back, 1 base at V and 8 bases at J, with 23 bases in the middle. CDR1 and CDR2 from the germline V gene are SGHVS and FQNEAQ. The CDR3 has 17 amino acids. The CDR3 DNA reads TGTGCCAGCAGCTTAGGGGTAGGGTTGGGGGCACCGGGAGGCTACACCTTC. This translates into CASSLGVGLGAPGGYTF.

The genes are TRBV7-9 and TRBJ1-2, with no clear D. V was cut by 1 base and J by 8 bases, with 11 bases left in between. There are 13 residues in the CDR3. CDR1 SEHNR and CDR2 FQNEAQ come from the germline V gene (reference sequence). For the CDR3, the DNA is TGTGCCAGCAGCTTAGTACTTCGGGGAGGCTACACCTTC. Protein product: CASSLVLRGGYTF.

This clone was detected only once. The chain couples TRBV11-2 to TRBJ1-1, with TRBD1 matching 10 bases. Germline assignment: CDR1 SGHAT and CDR2 FQNNGV. With V trimmed by 5 bases and J by 4 bases, 7 bases remained unmatched. The CDR3 is made up of 15 amino acids. The chain's CDR3 is CASSIATGGGTEAFF. CDR3 DNA sequence: TGTGCCAGCAGCATTGCGACAGGGGGCGGCACTGAAGCTTTCTTT.

J is TRBJ2-7 and V is TRBV11-2; D is possibly TRBD2 (5 bases). This CDR3 comprises 14 residues. The ends were cut back, 8 bases at V and 4 bases at J, with 18 bases in the middle. CDR1 and CDR2 from the germline V gene are SGHAT and FQNNGV. In DNA form, the CDR3 reads TGTGCCAGCTCCCCGGACGGAGGACCGTACGAGCAGTACTTC. Its translation is CASSPDGGPYEQYF.

The V and J genes are TRBV13 and TRBJ1-2; D perhaps matches TRBD1 (6 bases). V lost 5 bases to trimming and J lost 8 bases, with 21 bases between them. Germline V lookup: CDR1 PRHDT, CDR2 FYEKMQ (reference sequence). The CDR3 runs to 15 residues. This CDR3 reads CASSPSDTGSLGYTF. CDR3 DNA sequence: TGTGCCAGCAGCCCGTCGGATACAGGGTCCCTGGGCTACACCTTC.

This rearrangement joins TRBV21-1 to TRBJ1-1; TRBD1, the table's D call, was not compared with the DNA. TRBV21-1 is noted as a pseudogene. This CDR3 is 13 amino acids long. In DNA form, the CDR3 reads TGTGCCAGCCATCGGGACAGGAACACTGAAGCTTTCTTT. It encodes CASHRDRNTEAFF.

The chain employs TRBV5-1 and TRBJ2-1, with D maybe TRBD2 (5 bases). The CDR3 loop spans 15 amino acids. V was shortened by 0 bases and J by 7 bases, with 14 bases between the two germline ends. Per germline, CDR1 SGHRS and CDR2 YFSETQ. The CDR3 DNA sequence: TGCGCCAGCAGCTTGGTGGGAGCTCCTTTGAATGAGCAGTTCTTC. As protein: CASSLVGAPLNEQFF.

The chain combines TRBV12-3 or TRBV12-4 with TRBJ2-7; D is possibly TRBD1 (6 bases). This CDR3 comprises 12 residues. The V end was cut by 6 bases, the J end by 5 bases, with 11 bases between. The CDR3 DNA reads TGTGCCAGCAGCCCCCAGGGGAACGAGCAGTACTTC. It encodes CASSPQGNEQYF.

The chain has TRBV27 and TRBJ2-7; 9 bases line up with TRBD1. The germline V gene encodes CDR1 MNHEY and CDR2 SMNVEV (reference sequence). The CDR3 length is 14 residues. J gave up 3 bases and V 6 bases, and 6 bases lay outside the gene matches. The CDR3 loop is CASRETGGRYEQYF. Here the CDR3 DNA reads TGTGCCAGCAGAGAGACAGGGGGGCGCTACGAGCAGTACTTC.

The chain uses TRBV2 and TRBJ1-1; D gene uncertain. The CDR3 has 13 amino acids. Between the trimmed V and J ends, which lost 1 base and 5 bases, there was a span of 8 bases. Germline CDR1 reads SNHLY; CDR2 reads FYNNEI. The chain's CDR3 is CASSEDFRTEAFF. The CDR3, as DNA: TGTGCCAGCAGTGAAGATTTCCGGACTGAAGCTTTCTTT.

This clone was detected only once. This chain joins TRBV4-1 and TRBJ1-1, with 7 bases aligning to TRBD1. The J segment lost 1 base and the V segment lost 1 base, leaving 3 bases of the junction unmatched. CDR3 length equals 15 residues. CDR1 and CDR2 (germline): MGHRA, YSYEKL. The CDR3 loop reads CASSQVEGANTEAFF. In DNA, the CDR3 is TGCGCCAGCAGCCAAGTGGAGGGGGCGAACACTGAAGCTTTCTTT.

This sequence joins TRBV27 and TRBJ1-2; 9 bases match TRBD1. The CDR3 is 16 residues long. Germline CDR1 is MNHEY and CDR2 is SMNVEV (reference sequence). J was trimmed by 6 bases and V by 5 bases; bases with no gene match: 13. In DNA, the CDR3 is TGTGCCAGCAGTCGAAGTACCGGGACAGGGTCCAATGGCTACACCTTC. As protein: CASSRSTGTGSNGYTF.

This clone was found many times. DNA of the CDR3: TGCGCCAGCAGCCAAGATACGGGATCTAGCGGGGCCTACGAGCAGTACTTC. Translated: CASSQDTGSSGAYEQYF. This sequence joins TRBV4-1 and TRBJ2-7; 9 nucleotides agree with TRBD2. The CDR3 is made up of 17 amino acids. V lost 0 bases, J lost 2 bases, and 8 bases stayed unmatched. Germline V CDR1 and CDR2: MGHRA, YSYEKL.

The chain has TRBV7-9 and TRBJ2-5; 11 bases fit TRBD2. The length of the CDR3 is 16 residues. V trimming: 5 bases; J trimming: 5 bases; junction bases outside the gene matches: 10. Germline-derived CDR1 and CDR2 are SEHNR and FQNEAQ (reference sequence). This CDR3 reads CASSGRLAGIVETQYF. The CDR3 region has the DNA TGTGCCAGCAGCGGGAGACTAGCGGGGATAGTGGAGACCCAGTACTTC.

The rearrangement joins TRBV5-1 to TRBJ1-1; 7 nucleotides line up with TRBD1. The CDR3 extends over 15 amino acids. The trim removed 3 bases at V and 0 bases at J, leaving 5 bases unmatched. The germline V gene has CDR1 SGHRS and CDR2 YFSETQ. The CDR3 loop reads CASSYSGTVNTEAFF. DNA for the CDR3: TGCGCCAGCAGCTACTCCGGGACAGTGAACACTGAAGCTTTCTTT.

The rearrangement links TRBV28 to TRBJ1-2; weak D call: TRBD1 (6 bases). Germline CDR1 and CDR2: MDHEN and SYDVKM. The V end lost 3 bases, the J end lost 6 bases, and 14 bases lay between the germline ends. This CDR3 has 14 residues. The CDR3 spells CASSFLRDIDGYTF. The DNA for the CDR3 is TGTGCCAGCAGTTTCCTCAGGGACATAGATGGCTACACCTTC.

The chain is built from TRBV7-3 and TRBJ2-3, with TRBD2 identical over 11 bases. This CDR3 spans 15 amino acids. The V segment lost 0 bases and the J segment 10 bases; nucleotides outside the gene matches: 6. The germline V gene encodes CDR1 SGHTA and CDR2 FQGTGA. CDR3 protein: CASSLTLGGLAAQYF. The CDR3 coding sequence is TGTGCCAGCAGCTTAACGTTGGGGGGACTAGCGGCGCAGTATTTT.

The chain uses TRBV27 and TRBJ2-7; D remains ambiguous. The CDR3 contains 13 residues. The germline gives CDR1 MNHEY, CDR2 SMNVEV (reference sequence). The ends were cut back, 5 bases at V and 4 bases at J, with 12 bases in the middle. This CDR3 is CASSPQISYEQYF. CDR3 DNA: TGTGCCAGCAGTCCACAGATATCTTACGAGCAGTACTTC.

The rearrangement links TRBV27 to TRBJ1-2; TRBD1 agrees at 7 bases. There are 15 residues in the CDR3. The ends lost 2 bases at V and 2 bases at J; junction bases unmatched: 5. CDR1 is MNHEY and CDR2 is SMNVEV in the germline V gene (reference sequence). CDR3 residues: CASSLRTGENYGYTF. In nucleotides, the CDR3 is TGTGCCAGCAGTTTACGGACAGGCGAGAACTATGGCTACACCTTC.

The CDR3 region is CASRSPTGAGANVLTF. The CDR3 coding sequence is TGTGCCAGCAGGAGCCCGACAGGGGCTGGGGCCAACGTCCTGACTTTC. The chain has TRBV25-1 and TRBJ2-6, with 8 nucleotides matching TRBD1. This CDR3 is 16 amino acids long. V lost 6 bases, J lost 2 bases, and 6 bases stayed unmatched. CDR1 is MGHDK and CDR2 is SYGVNS in the germline V gene.

V gene TRBV7-6 combines with J gene TRBJ2-1; TRBD1 might be the D (6 bases). CDR3 size: 13 residues. Trimming shortened V by 2 bases and J by 7 bases, and 9 bases separated the two germline ends. CDR1 is SGHVS and CDR2 is FNYEAQ in the germline V gene. The CDR3, as DNA: TGTGCCAGCAGCTTACCAGGGGAGAATGAGCAGTTCTTC. Encoded protein: CASSLPGENEQFF.

The CDR3 spells CASSPMAGPQFSYEQYF. DNA for the CDR3: TGTGCCAGCTCACCGATGGCGGGGCCCCAATTTTCCTACGAGCAGTACTTC. The chain carries TRBV18 and TRBJ2-7; D might be TRBD2 (6 bases). V lost 3 bases to trimming and J lost 1 base, with 19 bases between them. The germline gives CDR1 KGHSH, CDR2 LQKENI. The CDR3 length is 17 residues.

V usage is TRBV2 and J usage is TRBJ2-1; 7 nucleotides match TRBD2. Unmatched junction bases numbered 6, after V lost 0 bases and J lost 10 bases. This CDR3 contains 14 residues. CDR1 and CDR2 (germline): SNHLY, FYNNEI. CDR3 amino acids: CASSEALPGGEQFF. CDR3 DNA: TGTGCCAGCAGTGAAGCGCTTCCGGGGGGAGAGCAGTTCTTC.

This clone is categorized as large. The J gene is TRBJ2-1, the V gene TRBV11-2, with 13 nucleotides matching TRBD2. Looked up from germline, CDR1 is SGHAT and CDR2 is FQNNGV. V shed 4 bases, J shed 5 bases, and the junction held 8 bases outside the gene matches. The CDR3 runs to 17 residues. In nucleotides, the CDR3 is TGTGCCAGCAGCTCCCCGACTAGCGGGGGGTATGACAATGAGCAGTTCTTC. As protein: CASSSPTSGGYDNEQFF.

The rearrangement uses TRBV21-1 and TRBJ1-1; TRBD1, the table's D call, was not compared with the DNA. TRBV21-1 is given as a pseudogene. The CDR3 has 13 amino acids. DNA of the CDR3: TGTGCCAGCAGCACTCACAGTGTCACTGAAGCTTTCTTT. The encoded protein is CASSTHSVTEAFF.

The chain couples TRBV9 to TRBJ2-7; 9 bases map to TRBD2. Germline loops: CDR1 SGDLS, CDR2 YYNGEE. The CDR3 consists of 16 residues. Trimming cost V 0 bases and J 6 bases; bases outside gene matches: 10. CDR3: CASSVAPAGGVGEQYF. The CDR3 DNA reads as TGTGCCAGCAGCGTAGCGCCAGCGGGGGGCGTAGGCGAGCAGTACTTC.

V is TRBV19 and J is TRBJ1-1; TRBD1 agrees at 8 bases. There are 15 residues in the CDR3. The germline gives CDR1 LNHDA, CDR2 SQIVND (reference sequence). V was clipped by 5 bases and J by 1 base; unmatched bases: 6. CDR3 DNA sequence: TGTGCCAGTAGTCCCCGGACAGGGCCGAACACTGAAGCTTTCTTT. This encodes CASSPRTGPNTEAFF.

This clone has only one observation. The chain is built from TRBV25-1 and TRBJ2-6; 11 nucleotides agree with TRBD1. The CDR3 is 17 amino acids. The trim removed 4 bases at V and 4 bases at J, leaving 6 bases unmatched. Germline V gene sequence: CDR1 MGHDK, CDR2 SYGVNS. The CDR3 sequence is CASSVGQGAVGANVLTF. CDR3 DNA sequence: TGTGCCAGCAGTGTAGGACAGGGGGCGGTAGGGGCCAACGTCCTGACTTTC.